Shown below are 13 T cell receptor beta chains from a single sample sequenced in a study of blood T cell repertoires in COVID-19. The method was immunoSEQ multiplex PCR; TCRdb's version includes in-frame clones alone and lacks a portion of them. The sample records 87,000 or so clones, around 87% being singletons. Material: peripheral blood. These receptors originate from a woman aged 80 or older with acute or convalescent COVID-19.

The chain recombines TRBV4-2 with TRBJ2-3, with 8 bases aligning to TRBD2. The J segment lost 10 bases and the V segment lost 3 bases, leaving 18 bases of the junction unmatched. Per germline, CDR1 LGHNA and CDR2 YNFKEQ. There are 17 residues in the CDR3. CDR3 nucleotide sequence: TGTGCCAGCAGCCAGATTAATAGTGGACTAGCTCCCGACCCGCAGTATTTT. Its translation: CASSQINSGLAPDPQYF.

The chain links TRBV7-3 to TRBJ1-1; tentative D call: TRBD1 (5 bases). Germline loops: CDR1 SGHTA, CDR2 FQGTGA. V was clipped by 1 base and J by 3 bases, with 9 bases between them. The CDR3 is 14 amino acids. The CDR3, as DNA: TGTGCCAGCAGCTTAAATGCGGGGGACACTGAAGCTTTCTTT. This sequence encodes CASSLNAGDTEAFF.

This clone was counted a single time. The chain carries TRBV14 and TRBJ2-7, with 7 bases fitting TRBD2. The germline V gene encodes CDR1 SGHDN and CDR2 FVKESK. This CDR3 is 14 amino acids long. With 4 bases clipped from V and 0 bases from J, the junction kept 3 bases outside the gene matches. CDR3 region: CASSRGGSSYEQYF. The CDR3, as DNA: TGTGCCAGCAGCCGCGGGGGTTCCTCCTACGAGCAGTACTTC.

The CDR3 DNA reads as TGTGCCAGCAGTAACGGGGGTAGCGGGGATGAGCAGTTCTTC. Translation: CASSNGGSGDEQFF. This chain joins TRBV28 and TRBJ2-1; 8 bases are a match to TRBD2. Per germline, CDR1 MDHEN and CDR2 SYDVKM. With 5 bases clipped from V and 8 bases from J, the junction kept 8 bases outside the gene matches. The CDR3 spans 14 residues. The full variable domain, with the rest looked up from reference TRBV28 and TRBJ2-1, is DVKVTQSSRYLVKRTGEKVFLECVQDMDHENMFWYRQDPGLGLRLIYFSYDVKMKEKGDIPEGYSVSREKKERFSLILESASTNQTSMYLCASSNGGSGDEQFFGPGTRLTVL.

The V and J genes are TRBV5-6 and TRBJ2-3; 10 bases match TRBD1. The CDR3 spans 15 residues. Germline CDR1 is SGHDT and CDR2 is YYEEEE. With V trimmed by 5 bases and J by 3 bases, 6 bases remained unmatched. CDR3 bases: TGTGCCAGCAGGCAACGGGACAGGGGAACAGATACGCAGTATTTT. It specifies CASRQRDRGTDTQYF.

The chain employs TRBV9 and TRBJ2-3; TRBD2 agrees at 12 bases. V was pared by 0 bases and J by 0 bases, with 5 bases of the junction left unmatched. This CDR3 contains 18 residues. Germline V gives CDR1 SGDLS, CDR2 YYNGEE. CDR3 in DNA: TGTGCCAGCAGCGTAGGGGAACTAGCGGGGGGAAGCACAGATACGCAGTATTTT. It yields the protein CASSVGELAGGSTDTQYF.

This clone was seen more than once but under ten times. The CDR3 sequence: CASRRQGYNEKLFF. CDR3 nucleotide sequence: TGTGCCAGCAGGAGACAGGGGTATAATGAAAAACTGTTTTTT. The chain couples TRBV6-5 to TRBJ1-4; 8 bases agree with TRBD1. CDR3 size: 14 residues. V gave up 6 bases and J gave up 4 bases; unmatched junction bases: 4. Germline-derived CDR1 and CDR2 are MNHEY and SVGAGI.

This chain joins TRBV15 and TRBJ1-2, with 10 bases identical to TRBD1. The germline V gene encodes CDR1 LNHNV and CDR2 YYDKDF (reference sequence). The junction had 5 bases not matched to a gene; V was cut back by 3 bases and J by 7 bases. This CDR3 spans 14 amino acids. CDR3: CATSSRQGAFGYTF. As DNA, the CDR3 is TGTGCCACCAGCAGCCGACAGGGGGCCTTTGGCTACACCTTC.

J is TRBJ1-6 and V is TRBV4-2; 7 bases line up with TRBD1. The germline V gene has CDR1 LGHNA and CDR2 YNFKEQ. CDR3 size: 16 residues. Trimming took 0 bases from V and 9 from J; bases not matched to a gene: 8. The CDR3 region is CASSQDRLPGGSPLHF. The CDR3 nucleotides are TGTGCCAGCAGCCAAGATCGTCTACCAGGGGGTTCACCCCTCCACTTT.

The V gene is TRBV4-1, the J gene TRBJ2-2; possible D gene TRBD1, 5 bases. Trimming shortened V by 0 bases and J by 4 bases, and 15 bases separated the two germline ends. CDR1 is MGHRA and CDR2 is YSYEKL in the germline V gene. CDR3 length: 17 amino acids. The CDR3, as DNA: TGCGCCAGCAGCCAAGATTTTAGACAGAGCTCCACCGGGGAGCTGTTTTTT. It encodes CASSQDFRQSSTGELFF.

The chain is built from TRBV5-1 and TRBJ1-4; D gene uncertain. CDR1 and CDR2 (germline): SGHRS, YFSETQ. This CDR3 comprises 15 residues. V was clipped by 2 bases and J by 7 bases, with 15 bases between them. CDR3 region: CASSFLPGSGEKLFF. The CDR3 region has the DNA TGCGCCAGCAGCTTTTTACCGGGGTCGGGTGAAAAACTGTTTTTT.

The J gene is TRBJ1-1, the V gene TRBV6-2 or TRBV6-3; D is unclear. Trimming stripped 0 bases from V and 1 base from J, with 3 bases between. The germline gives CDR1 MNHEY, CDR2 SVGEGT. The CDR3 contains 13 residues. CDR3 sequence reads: CASSYSQNTEAFF. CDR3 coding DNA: TGTGCCAGCAGTTACTCTCAGAACACTGAAGCTTTCTTT.

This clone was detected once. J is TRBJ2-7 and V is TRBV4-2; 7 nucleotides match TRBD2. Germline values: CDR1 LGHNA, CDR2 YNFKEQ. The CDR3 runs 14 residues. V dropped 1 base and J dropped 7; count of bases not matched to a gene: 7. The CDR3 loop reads CASSQGGGKLEQYF. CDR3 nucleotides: TGTGCCAGCAGCCAAGGGGGGGGGAAACTAGAGCAGTACTTC.